This record concerns one T cell receptor (beta chain) sequence. Its antigen is not known. The germline V gene has CDR1 MDHEN and CDR2 SYDVKM. The CDR3 is 15 amino acids. V lost 3 bases to trimming and J lost 5 bases; unmatched junction nucleotides: 9. This specimen comes from a study of Ad26.COV2.S vaccination and SARS-CoV-2 variants. At the level of the study: In the COV1001 trial, the donor was in the Ad26.COV2.S arm. The vaccine Ad26.COV2.S was put into the muscle once, or twice with 56 days between. Study-wide results and caveats: Ad26.COV2.S recipients had broader spike-specific TCRs (P = 0.0014).

TCRdb's table, derived via immunoSEQ multiplex PCR, lists solely in-frame clones and lacks some. The repertoire has under 500,000 clones, around 93% of them found once; the top ten carry about 1.7%. Noted treatment: some 20 received Ad26.COV2.S at low or high dose, single or two shots; several received placebo; per-sample allocation not given. Specimen acquisition occurred on day 63 following the initial vaccine or placebo injection. The rearrangement links TRBV28 to TRBJ2-7; TRBD1 agrees at 8 bases. The source material was peripheral blood, sampled in a trial of Ad26.COV2.S vaccine versus placebo. This receptor was taken from a person aged 18-60 years who received the Ad26.COV2.S COVID-19 vaccine or a placebo. The CDR3 region is CASSFPRTGYHEQYF. The CDR3 DNA is TGTGCCAGCAGTTTTCCCCGGACAGGGTATCACGAGCAGTACTTC.